Detailed here is one T cell receptor beta chain. In its sample, this clonotype was seen a few times. This receptor's antigen is unknown. Base qualities are not provided; no much larger clone lies one nucleotide away. The data derive from a study of T-cell memory formation after mild COVID-19 (dated by TCRdb to about 2021). The study in broad terms: TCR sequence clusters from the two donors were largely donor specific. T-cell clones expanding and contracting after mild COVID-19 in a couple of donors were tracked by longitudinal TCRalpha and TCRbeta repertoire sequencing. Two young, previously healthy adult volunteers, one female and one male, were included in the cohort. Findings and caveats that apply to the study as a whole: Clones contracting from day 15 to 85 had balanced CD4/CD8 phenotypes, while a second wave expanding from day 15 to 37 was biased towards CD4+. The study included only a couple of mild cases, and larger cohorts that include severe cases with pre-infection samples were judged to be necessary. Some responding clones were detected in pre-infection memory, which suggested that pre-existing cross-reactive memory T cells had joined the SARS-CoV-2 response. SARS-CoV-2 specificity was not confirmed for the second-wave clones peaking on day 37. Contracting CD4+ clones were located mainly in the CM and EM memory subsets, whereas CD8+ clones were found to be enriched in EMRA.

Counted from cysteine to phenylalanine, this CDR3 has 14 amino acids. Only the CDR3 DNA stays, 42 bases, in frame from base 1. V and J are truncated by 8 bases and 1 base respectively, leaving an intervening sequence of 14 bases. Sequences MNHEY (CDR1) and SMNVEV (CDR2) are obtained from the germline V gene (reference sequence). Instrument used: Illumina NovaSeq 6000. Using 5'RACE with constant-segment primers, TCRalpha and TCRbeta cDNA libraries were constructed, with sample barcodes and unique molecular identifiers added in the process. RNA was extracted from every sample with Trizol reagent. Amplification of the libraries took two PCR steps, and the second step added a second sample barcode plus Illumina TruSeq adapters. Sequencing of the libraries was done on an Illumina NovaSeq, producing 2 x 150 bp paired-end reads. On the study's bioinformatics: The reads were demultiplexed and collapsed into UMI-guided consensus sequences using migec v1.2.7. Using mixcr v2.1.11, UMI consensuses were aligned to TRA and TRB V and J templates and then assembled into clonotypes. A clonotype was counted as expanded or contracted only when both edgeR and NoisET called the clonotype significant, with the noise models trained on biological replicates. For edgeR calls, the cutoffs were a false discovery rate-adjusted p below 0.01 and a log2 fold-change threshold of 1. PCA with hierarchical clustering of max-normalized trajectories of the 1000 most abundant clonotypes was used as exploratory dynamics analysis. Separately sequenced CD4+ and CD8+ repertoires were used to assign a CD4 or CD8 phenotype to each responding clone. Clones were called with MiXCR by TCRdb after fastp trimmed the public reads at Q25, and only in-frame beta chains were retained. Each entry is one CDR3 protein sequence, shown with its most common DNA and genes. TCRdb assigned the V and J calls; the authors' analysis was not used. The sample includes about 560,000 distinct CDR3 sequences, with approximately 15% observed a single time. Clones ranked in the top ten supply 8.1% of the sample.

PBMCs were isolated by Ficoll-Paque density gradient centrifugation. Recombination connected TRBV27 to TRBJ1-1; the D gene is perhaps TRBD1, on 6 matching bases. Sequencing was performed on PBMCs or a T cell subset sorted from them (not recorded which). The TCR originated in an adult woman who had mild COVID-19 (a few samples of this study predate the infection). The sample titles of this study are shuffled in the database, so cell type and time point are left out; the donor was told from shared clones. In nucleotide form, the sequence is TGTGCCAGCCGACCACAGGGAGGGAACACTGAAGCTTTCTTT. Translated, it reads CASRPQGGNTEAFF.